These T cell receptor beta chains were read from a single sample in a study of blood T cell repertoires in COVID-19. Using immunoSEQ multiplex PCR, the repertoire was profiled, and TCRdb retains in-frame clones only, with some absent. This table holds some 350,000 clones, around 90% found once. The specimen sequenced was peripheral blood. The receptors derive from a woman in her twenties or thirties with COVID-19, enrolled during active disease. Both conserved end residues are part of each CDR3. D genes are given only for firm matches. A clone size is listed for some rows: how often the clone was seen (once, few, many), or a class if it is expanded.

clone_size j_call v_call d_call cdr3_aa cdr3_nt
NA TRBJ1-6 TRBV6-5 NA CASSSARVGNSPLHF TGTGCCAGCAGTAGCGCCAGGGTAGGGAATTCACCCCTCCACTTT
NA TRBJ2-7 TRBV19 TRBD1 CASSMRTGYLYEQYF TGTGCCAGTAGTATGAGGACAGGGTACCTCTACGAGCAGTACTTC
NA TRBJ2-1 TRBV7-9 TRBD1 CASSADGTGAYNEQFF TGTGCCAGCAGCGCCGACGGGACAGGGGCCTACAATGAGCAGTTCTTC
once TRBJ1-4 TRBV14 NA CASSPETGGVEKLFF TGTGCCAGCAGCCCAGAGACTGGGGGCGTCGAAAAACTGTTTTTT
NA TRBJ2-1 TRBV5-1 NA CASSLRPDSSYNEQFF TGCGCCAGCAGCTTGCGACCGGACAGCTCCTACAATGAGCAGTTCTTC
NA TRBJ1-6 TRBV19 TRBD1 CASSGQGVSYNSPLHF TGTGCCAGTAGCGGACAGGGTGTCTCCTATAATTCACCCCTCCACTTT
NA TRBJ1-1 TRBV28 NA CASSLRGFGDTEAFF TGTGCCAGCAGTTTAAGGGGGTTTGGGGACACTGAAGCTTTCTTT
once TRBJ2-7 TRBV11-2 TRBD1 CASSPVWDRVYEQYF TGTGCCAGCAGCCCCGTATGGGACAGGGTCTACGAGCAGTACTTC
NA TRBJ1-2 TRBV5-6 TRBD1 CASSRLDRQGSYGYTF TGTGCCAGCAGCCGCTTGGATAGACAGGGGAGTTATGGCTACACCTTC
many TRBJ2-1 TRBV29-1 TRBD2 CSGHSGLVNEQFF TGCAGCGGCCATTCCGGACTAGTCAATGAGCAGTTCTTC
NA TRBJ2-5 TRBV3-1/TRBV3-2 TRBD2 CASSLSSLAGGYKETQYF TGTGCCAGCAGCCTATCAAGTCTAGCGGGAGGGTACAAAGAGACCCAGTACTTC